Each of the 9 T cell receptor beta chains below was sequenced from the same sample in a study of blood T cell repertoires in COVID-19 (dated by TCRdb to the early 2020s). Libraries came from the immunoSEQ multiplex PCR assay. TCRdb limited this immuneACCESS table to in-frame rearrangements with V and J called. A share of clones is missing; checked studies link under half to unresolved V genes, and the rest is unexplained. The sample data list a few hundred thousand clones, and 70% to 90% of these were observed just once. The top ten clones comprise about 6.7% of the sample. The sequenced material came from peripheral blood. Every receptor here comes from a woman aged 30 to 39 with COVID-19, enrolled during active disease.

By sample fraction, this clone is large. V is TRBV2 and J is TRBJ2-3, with D maybe TRBD2 (6 bases). The CDR3 extends over 16 amino acids. V was pared by 2 bases and J by 5 bases, with 17 bases between. Germline V CDR1 and CDR2: SNHLY, FYNNEI. CDR3 sequence reads: CASSERAGPWLDTQYF. The CDR3 DNA sequence: TGTGCCAGCAGTGAACGGGCGGGACCTTGGTTAGATACGCAGTATTTT.

The chain carries TRBV7-5 and TRBJ1-1; the DNA was not used to check the table's D call, TRBD1. TRBV7-5 is listed as a pseudogene. CDR3 length: 12 amino acids. CDR3 region: CAGSPGQHEAFF. The CDR3 nucleotides read TGTGCCGGGTCACCGGGACAGCATGAAGCTTTCTTT.

The rearrangement links TRBV6-5 to TRBJ1-6; perhaps TRBD1 as D (5 bases). Trimming left V 7 bases short and J 5 bases short, with 9 bases between. The germline gives CDR1 MNHEY, CDR2 SVGAGI. The CDR3 sequence is 13 residues long. The CDR3 DNA reads TGTGCCAGCAAAATGACAGATAATTCACCCCTCCACTTT. It encodes CASKMTDNSPLHF.

The genes are TRBV25-1 and TRBJ2-3; no clear D. This CDR3 spans 12 amino acids. Per germline, CDR1 MGHDK and CDR2 SYGVNS. Trimming pared 3 bases from V and 1 base from J, leaving 2 bases between. The CDR3 loop is CASSDGTDTQYF. The CDR3 coding sequence is TGTGCCAGCAGTGACGGCACAGATACGCAGTATTTT.

The chain links TRBV7-2 to TRBJ2-1, with 12 positions matching TRBD2. V shed 5 bases and J 7 bases; nucleotides not matched to a gene: 6. CDR3 length: 15 residues. Germline CDR1 reads SGHTA; CDR2 reads FQGNSA. This CDR3 is CASSPGTSGFNEQFF. As DNA, the CDR3 is TGTGCCAGCAGCCCCGGGACTAGCGGGTTTAATGAGCAGTTCTTC.

This clone was counted a single time. V and J are TRBV9 and TRBJ2-1; TRBD2 matches at 10 bases. The trim removed 3 bases at V and 3 bases at J, leaving 12 bases unmatched. The CDR3 has 18 amino acids. CDR1 SGDLS and CDR2 YYNGEE come from the germline V gene. The DNA of the CDR3 is TGTGCCAGCAGCGACCGCAGAAGCGGGGGGGCGGGCTACAATGAGCAGTTCTTC. Protein sequence: CASSDRRSGGAGYNEQFF.

This chain links TRBV24-1 with TRBJ2-7, with unresolved D. The germline gives CDR1 KGHDR, CDR2 SFDVKD. The CDR3 length is 13 residues. Trimming left V 0 bases short and J 5 bases short, with 7 bases between. CDR3 loop: CATSDLSENEQYF. DNA for the CDR3: TGTGCCACCAGTGATTTGTCGGAGAACGAGCAGTACTTC.

The CDR3 reads CSALTGSSYYGYTF. The DNA of the CDR3 is TGCAGCGCGCTGACGGGGAGCTCGTACTATGGCTACACCTTC. V and J are TRBV29-1 and TRBJ1-2; no reliable D call. From germline, CDR1 is SQVTM and CDR2 ANQGSEA. The CDR3 runs to 14 residues. Between the trimmed V and J ends, which lost 7 bases and 3 bases, there was a span of 18 bases.

The rearrangement links TRBV4-3 to TRBJ2-3, with unresolved D. The CDR3 covers 14 residues. Germline lookup yields CDR1 LGHNA and CDR2 YSLEER. V gave up 1 base and J gave up 5 bases, with 10 bases separating them. For the CDR3, the DNA is TGCGCCAGCAGCCAAGGTCGAGTGAAAGATACGCAGTATTTT. This gives the protein CASSQGRVKDTQYF.